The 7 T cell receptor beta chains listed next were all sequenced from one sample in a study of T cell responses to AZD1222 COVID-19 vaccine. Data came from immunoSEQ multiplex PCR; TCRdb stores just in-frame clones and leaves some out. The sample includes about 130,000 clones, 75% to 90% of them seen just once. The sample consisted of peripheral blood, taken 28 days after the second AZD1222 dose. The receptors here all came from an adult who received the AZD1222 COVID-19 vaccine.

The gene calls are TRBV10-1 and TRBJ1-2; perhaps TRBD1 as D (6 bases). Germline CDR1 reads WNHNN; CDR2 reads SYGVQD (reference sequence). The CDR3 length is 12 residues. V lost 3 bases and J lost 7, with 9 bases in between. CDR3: CASSDRGGGYTF. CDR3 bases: TGCGCCAGCAGTGACAGGGGAGGTGGCTACACCTTC.

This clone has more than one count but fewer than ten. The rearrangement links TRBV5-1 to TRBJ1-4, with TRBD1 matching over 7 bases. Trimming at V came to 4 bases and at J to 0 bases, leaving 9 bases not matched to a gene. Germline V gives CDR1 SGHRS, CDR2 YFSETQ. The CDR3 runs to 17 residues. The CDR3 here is CASSTGTESSTNEKLFF. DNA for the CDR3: TGCGCCAGCAGCACCGGGACAGAATCCTCAACTAATGAAAAACTGTTTTTT.

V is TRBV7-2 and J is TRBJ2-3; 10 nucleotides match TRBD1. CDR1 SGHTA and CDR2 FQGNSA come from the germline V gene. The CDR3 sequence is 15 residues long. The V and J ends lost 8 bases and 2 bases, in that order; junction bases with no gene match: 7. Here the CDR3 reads CASRGGTGDTDTQYF. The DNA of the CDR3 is TGTGCCAGCCGAGGAGGGACAGGGGACACAGATACGCAGTATTTT.

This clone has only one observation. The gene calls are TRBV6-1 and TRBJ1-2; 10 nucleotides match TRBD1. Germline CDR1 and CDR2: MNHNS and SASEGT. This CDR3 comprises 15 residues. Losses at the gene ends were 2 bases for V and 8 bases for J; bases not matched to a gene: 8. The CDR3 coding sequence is TGTGCCAGCAGTGAACGGGGGACAGGGGTACGAGGCTACACCTTC. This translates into CASSERGTGVRGYTF.

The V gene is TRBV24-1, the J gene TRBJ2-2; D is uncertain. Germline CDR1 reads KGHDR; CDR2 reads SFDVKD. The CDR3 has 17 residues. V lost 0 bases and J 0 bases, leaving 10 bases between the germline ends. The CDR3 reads CATSDLVPTANTGELFF. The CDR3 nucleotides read TGTGCCACCAGTGATTTGGTTCCCACCGCGAACACCGGGGAGCTGTTTTTT.

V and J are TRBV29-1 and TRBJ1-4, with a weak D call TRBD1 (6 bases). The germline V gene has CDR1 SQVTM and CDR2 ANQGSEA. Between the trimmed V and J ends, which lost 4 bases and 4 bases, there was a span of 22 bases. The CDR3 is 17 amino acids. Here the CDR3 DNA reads TGCAGCGTTGCCTCCTCCGGGACACGGAGCGATAATGAAAAACTGTTTTTT. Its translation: CSVASSGTRSDNEKLFF.

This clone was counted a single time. The CDR3 DNA sequence: TGTGCCAGCAGCTCCCACGGGGGGATAGGCTATGGCTACACCTTC. It encodes CASSSHGGIGYGYTF. The chain has TRBV4-2 and TRBJ1-2; TRBD1 might be the D (5 bases). V was clipped by 5 bases and J by 4 bases, with 17 bases between them. The V gene's germline CDR1 is LGHNA and CDR2 YNFKEQ. The CDR3 is 15 amino acids.